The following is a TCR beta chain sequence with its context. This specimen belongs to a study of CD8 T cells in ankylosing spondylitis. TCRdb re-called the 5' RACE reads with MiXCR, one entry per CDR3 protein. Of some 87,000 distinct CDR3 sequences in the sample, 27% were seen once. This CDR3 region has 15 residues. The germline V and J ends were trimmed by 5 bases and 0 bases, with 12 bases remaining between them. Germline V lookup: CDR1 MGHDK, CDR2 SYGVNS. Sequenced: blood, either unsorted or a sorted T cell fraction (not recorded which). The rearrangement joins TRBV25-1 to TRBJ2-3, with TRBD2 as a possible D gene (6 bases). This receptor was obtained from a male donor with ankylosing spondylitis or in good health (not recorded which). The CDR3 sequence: CASSPTSTSTDTQYF. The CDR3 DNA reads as TGTGCCAGCAGTCCCACTAGCACAAGCACAGATACGCAGTATTTT.